A selection of T cell receptor beta chains follows, all from one sample in a study of PD-1 blockade in classical Hodgkin lymphoma. Repertoires were generated with immunoSEQ multiplex PCR, while TCRdb's copy carries only in-frame clones and drops some. The sample contains about 21,000 clones, around 83% of which appear only once. Material: peripheral blood mononuclear cells (PBMCs), obtained before the fourth cycle of nivolumab. All receptors come from a human donor with classical Hodgkin lymphoma. Both conserved end residues are part of each CDR3. D genes are given only for firm matches. Clone size, where shown, is once, few, many, or a class for clones that have expanded.

j_call	d_call	v_call	clone_size	cdr3_aa	cdr3_nt
TRBJ1-1	.	TRBV29-1	few	CSVVYGEAFF	TGCAGCGTTGTATACGGGGAAGCTTTCTTT
TRBJ2-3	.	TRBV5-1	.	CASSPWDVRTDTQYF	TGCGCCAGCAGCCCCTGGGACGTCCGCACAGATACGCAGTATTTT
TRBJ2-7	TRBD1	TRBV7-9	.	CASSPGTGGAYEQYF	TGTGCCAGCAGCCCCGGGACAGGGGGAGCCTACGAGCAGTACTTC
TRBJ2-7	TRBD2	TRBV28	.	CASIAGDSYEQYF	TGTGCCAGCATAGCGGGGGACTCCTACGAGCAGTACTTC
TRBJ2-1	.	TRBV20-1	.	CSASKGTFQFF	TGCAGTGCTAGTAAGGGGACTTTCCAGTTCTTC
TRBJ1-5	.	TRBV28	.	CASSLSGGGSNQPQHF	TGTGCCAGCAGTTTATCGGGAGGGGGTAGCAATCAGCCCCAGCATTTT
TRBJ2-7	.	TRBV30	.	CAWTRDLSYEQYF	TGTGCCTGGACCAGGGACCTCTCCTACGAGCAGTACTTC
TRBJ2-6	.	TRBV7-2	.	CASSLGSSGANVLTF	TGTGCCAGCAGCTTAGGGAGCTCTGGGGCCAACGTCCTGACTTTC
TRBJ2-7	.	TRBV5-1	.	CASRVSISGEQYF	TGCGCCAGCAGGGTGAGTATTAGCGGCGAGCAGTACTTC
TRBJ1-2	TRBD1	TRBV6-1	.	CASSEFVRTGSGEGYTF	TGTGCCAGCAGTGAGTTTGTCAGGACAGGGTCAGGGGAAGGCTACACCTTC
TRBJ2-7	.	TRBV29-1	.	CSAGTAEQYF	TGCAGCGCCGGGACGGCAGAGCAGTACTTC
TRBJ2-3	.	TRBV7-6	.	CASSAPRGLDTQYF	TGTGCCAGCAGCGCGCCGAGGGGTTTGGATACGCAGTATTTT
TRBJ2-2	.	TRBV7-9	.	CASSLTLNTGELFF	TGTGCCAGCAGCTTAACTCTGAACACCGGGGAGCTGTTTTTT
TRBJ2-3	.	TRBV30	.	CAWSPVWEWAPDTQYF	TGTGCCTGGAGTCCCGTCTGGGAATGGGCACCAGATACGCAGTATTTT
TRBJ1-2	.	TRBV5-1	.	CASSLGSGSGYGYTF	TGCGCCAGCAGCTTGGGGTCGGGCTCGGGCTATGGCTACACCTTC
TRBJ2-5	TRBD2	TRBV11-2	.	CASSRTRQETQYF	TGTGCCAGCAGCCGGACTAGGCAAGAGACCCAGTACTTC
TRBJ2-6	.	TRBV7-9	.	CASTQGGAIYGANVLTF	TGTGCCAGCACCCAGGGGGGGGCTATTTATGGGGCCAACGTCCTGACTTTC
TRBJ1-5	.	TRBV19	.	CASTTQRGQPQHF	TGTGCCAGTACCACTCAGCGGGGGCAGCCCCAGCATTTT
TRBJ2-1	TRBD2	TRBV11-3	.	CASSIGRAYEQFF	TGTGCCAGCAGCATCGGGAGGGCCTATGAGCAGTTCTTC
TRBJ1-5	TRBD1	TRBV30	.	CAWSYQGTERQPQHF	TGTGCCTGGAGTTATCAAGGGACAGAGCGTCAGCCCCAGCATTTT
TRBJ2-2	TRBD1	TRBV5-4	.	CASGRQGNTGELFF	TGTGCCAGCGGTCGACAGGGGAACACCGGGGAGCTGTTTTTT
TRBJ1-5	.	TRBV2	.	CASSEWGGGRQPQHF	TGTGCCAGCAGTGAATGGGGGGGCGGGCGTCAGCCCCAGCATTTT
TRBJ2-2	.	TRBV4-3	.	CASSQDRRAGELFF	TGCGCCAGCAGCCAAGATCGGAGGGCCGGGGAGCTGTTTTTT
TRBJ1-2	.	TRBV6-5	.	CASSTSGVGYGYTF	TGTGCCAGCAGTACCTCAGGGGTCGGCTATGGCTACACCTTC
TRBJ1-4	TRBD1	TRBV7-2	.	CASSPGQGATNEKLFF	TGTGCCAGCAGCCCCGGACAGGGGGCAACTAATGAAAAACTGTTTTTT
TRBJ2-7	.	TRBV6-1	once	CASSEVGTRDEQYF	TGTGCCAGCAGTGAGGTCGGGACCAGGGACGAGCAGTACTTC
TRBJ2-5	.	TRBV7-2	.	CASSLGLVGQETQYF	TGTGCCAGCAGCTTAGGGCTAGTGGGTCAAGAGACCCAGTACTTC
TRBJ2-3	.	TRBV9	.	CASSIRDWGTDTQYF	TGTGCCAGCAGCATCCGGGACTGGGGCACAGATACGCAGTATTTT
TRBJ2-7	.	TRBV5-6	.	CASSKDRNLPSYEQYF	TGTGCCAGCAGCAAAGACAGGAACCTTCCCTCCTACGAGCAGTACTTC
TRBJ1-5	.	TRBV6-1	.	CAATPAALSNQPQHF	TGTGCCGCCACCCCGGCAGCTCTTAGCAATCAGCCCCAGCATTTT
TRBJ2-7	.	TRBV18	.	CASSPGPLYEQYF	TGTGCCAGCTCACCAGGGCCGCTCTACGAGCAGTACTTC
TRBJ2-7	TRBD1	TRBV7-8	.	CASSLDTQGAFSYEQYF	TGTGCCAGCAGCTTAGATACACAGGGGGCGTTTTCTTACGAGCAGTACTTC
TRBJ2-3	.	TRBV29-1	.	CSVEDRQVPEDTQYF	TGCAGCGTTGAAGATCGTCAAGTTCCGGAAGATACGCAGTATTTT
TRBJ2-7	.	TRBV28	.	CASSLFGGGAGYEQYF	TGTGCCAGCAGTTTATTTGGCGGGGGCGCGGGCTACGAGCAGTACTTC
TRBJ2-7	TRBD2	TRBV7-2	.	CASSLGGLAPEQYF	TGTGCCAGCAGCTTAGGAGGACTAGCCCCCGAGCAGTACTTC
TRBJ2-7	.	TRBV5-1	once	CASSLALGYEQYF	TGCGCCAGCAGCTTGGCCTTGGGTTACGAGCAGTACTTC
TRBJ2-5	.	TRBV29-1	.	CSVVPGSGPRETQYF	TGCAGCGTTGTCCCGGGTTCGGGTCCTCGGGAGACCCAGTACTTC
TRBJ1-2	TRBD1	TRBV7-2	.	CASTSLAPGGLRGYTF	TGTGCCAGCACCAGCTTAGCCCCAGGGGGGTTAAGGGGCTACACCTTC
TRBJ1-3	.	TRBV18	.	CASSREGGTGNTIYF	TGTGCCAGCTCACGCGAAGGGGGTACTGGAAACACCATATATTTT
TRBJ2-3	.	TRBV4-1	.	CASSQEGADDTQYF	TGCGCCAGCAGCCAAGAGGGGGCTGACGATACGCAGTATTTT
TRBJ2-1	.	TRBV7-5	once	CARIPGSSYNEQFF	TGTGCCAGAATCCCGGGGAGCTCCTACAATGAGCAGTTCTTC
TRBJ2-3	TRBD2	TRBV7-8	.	CASSLGPAGGLDTQYF	TGTGCCAGCAGCTTAGGTCCAGCGGGGGGACTGGATACGCAGTATTTT
TRBJ1-2	.	TRBV7-9	.	CASSPVANYGYTF	TGTGCCAGCAGCCCGGTTGCTAACTATGGCTACACCTTC
TRBJ1-2	.	TRBV19	.	CASSFRGSNYGYTF	TGTGCCAGCTCATTCCGCGGATCGAACTATGGCTACACCTTC
TRBJ2-5	.	TRBV6-6	.	CASSPRKETQYF	TGTGCCAGCAGCCCGCGAAAAGAGACCCAGTACTTC
TRBJ2-3	.	TRBV2	once	CASSDGRGKGSDTQYF	TGTGCCAGCAGTGACGGAAGGGGGAAAGGGAGCGATACGCAGTATTTT
TRBJ2-2	.	TRBV30	once	CAGGDPSNTGELFF	TGTGCCGGGGGCGACCCCTCGAACACCGGGGAGCTGTTTTTT
TRBJ2-7	.	TRBV7-6	once	CASSFPNSYEQYF	TGTGCCAGCAGCTTCCCGAACAGTTACGAGCAGTACTTC
TRBJ2-7	TRBD2	TRBV2	.	CASRGTSGGSRYEQYF	TGTGCCAGCAGGGGGACTAGCGGGGGTAGCCGATACGAGCAGTACTTC
TRBJ2-7	.	TRBV2	.	CASSVSSASYEQYF	TGTGCCAGCAGTGTCTCTAGCGCGTCCTACGAGCAGTACTTC
TRBJ2-1	.	TRBV7-2	.	CASSQARELEQFF	TGTGCCAGCAGCCAGGCCAGGGAACTTGAGCAGTTCTTC
TRBJ1-6	.	TRBV6-5	.	CASSPPGSPLHF	TGTGCCAGCAGTCCCCCTGGGTCACCCCTCCACTTT